These 10 T cell receptor beta chains came from one sample sequenced in a study of shared clonotypes between healthy human individuals. The table came from immunoSEQ multiplex PCR; TCRdb's copy has only in-frame clones and leaves some out. The data hold 2 million to 2.5 million clones, with about nine tenths observed a single time. What was sequenced was naive CD4+ T cells from PBMCs. As for subset: CD45RA+ positively selected. These receptors were collected from a man aged 18 to 29 in good health. Some clones in this sample may be carry-over from other donors' samples.

The rearrangement joins TRBV18 to TRBJ2-5, with 9 bases fitting TRBD1. The CDR3 contains 15 residues. Germline assignment: CDR1 KGHSH and CDR2 LQKENI. V lost 2 bases and J lost 5; bases outside the gene matches: 6. Here the CDR3 reads CASSPNTGGLETQYF. In nucleotides, the CDR3 is TGTGCCAGCTCACCAAACACAGGGGGCTTGGAGACCCAGTACTTC. The complete variable domain, with remaining parts taken from reference TRBV18 and TRBJ2-5, reads NAGVMQNPRHLVRRRGQEARLRCSPMKGHSHVYWYRQLPEEGLKFMVYLQKENIIDESGMPKERFSAEFPKEGPSILRIQQVVRGDSAAYFCASSPNTGGLETQYFGPGTRLLVL.

CDR3 region: CASSVGQGIEQFF. The CDR3 DNA reads as TGCGCCAGCAGCGTAGGACAGGGCATTGAGCAGTTCTTC. The chain links TRBV5-1 to TRBJ2-1, with TRBD1 identical over 8 bases. Losses at the gene ends were 4 bases for V and 9 bases for J; bases not matched to a gene: 6. Germline-derived CDR1 and CDR2 are SGHRS and YFSETQ. This CDR3 contains 13 residues. The whole variable domain, filled in from reference TRBV5-1 and TRBJ2-1, reads KAGVTQTPRYLIKTRGQQVTLSCSPISGHRSVSWYQQTPGQGLQFLFEYFSETQRNKGNFPGRFSGRQFSNSRSEMNVSTLELGDSALYLCASSVGQGIEQFFGPGTRLTVL.

CDR3: CASSMTGIINYGYTF. CDR3 DNA: TGTGCCAGTAGTATGACAGGAATCATTAACTATGGCTACACCTTC. V is TRBV19 and J is TRBJ1-2; D might be TRBD1 (6 bases). V lost 3 bases, J lost 1 base, and 12 bases lay in between. Germline V gene sequence: CDR1 LNHDA, CDR2 SQIVND (reference sequence). The CDR3 length is 15 residues.

Comments on this clone: Other DNA sequences within the sample encode an identical CDR3. V is TRBV28 and J is TRBJ1-1; no reliable D call. The CDR3 length is 13 residues. The V gene's germline CDR1 is MDHEN and CDR2 SYDVKM. V was trimmed by 2 bases and J by 1 base, leaving 5 bases between them. The CDR3 protein is CASSLSGNTEAFF. In DNA form, the CDR3 reads TGTGCCAGCAGTTTAAGCGGGAACACTGAAGCTTTCTTT.

The rearrangement joins TRBV6-1 to TRBJ1-4; D uncertain. Trimming shortened V by 5 bases and J by 3 bases, and 13 bases separated the two germline ends. Per the germline V gene, CDR1 is MNHNS and CDR2 is SASEGT. The CDR3 contains 15 residues. The CDR3 sequence is CASSIRRLANEKLFF. CDR3 nucleotides: TGTGCCAGCAGTATCCGACGCCTGGCTAATGAAAAACTGTTTTTT.

The CDR3 bases are TGCGCCAGCAGCTTTCGGACAGGGAACACTGAAGCTTTCTTT. This encodes CASSFRTGNTEAFF. The V gene is TRBV4-3, the J gene TRBJ1-1, with TRBD1 matching 7 bases. Germline values: CDR1 LGHNA, CDR2 YSLEER. CDR3 length: 14 residues. Trimming at V came to 5 bases and at J to 1 base, leaving 4 bases not matched to a gene.

The chain carries TRBV7-8 and TRBJ1-4; D may be TRBD1 (6 bases). V dropped 5 bases and J dropped 7 bases, with 14 bases sitting between them. CDR1 and CDR2 from the germline V gene are SGHVS and FQNEAQ. The CDR3 totals 14 residues. The CDR3 nucleotides are TGTGCCAGCAGCCTAGGGGGGATGGGTGAAAAACTGTTTTTT. Residues: CASSLGGMGEKLFF.

The V gene is TRBV28, the J gene TRBJ1-1; D is unclear. V was pared by 3 bases and J by 8 bases, with 19 bases between. The V gene's germline CDR1 is MDHEN and CDR2 SYDVKM. CDR3 length: 15 residues. CDR3 bases: TGTGCCAGCAGTTTCCCCCCAAGAGCCGCGAACGAAGCTTTCTTT. It specifies CASSFPPRAANEAFF.

This chain connects TRBV10-3 to TRBJ2-1; 8 bases fit TRBD2. CDR3 length: 17 amino acids. V was clipped by 0 bases and J by 5 bases; unmatched bases: 9. Germline values: CDR1 ENHRY, CDR2 SYGVKD. The CDR3 region is CAISESMVTSDNNEQFF. The CDR3, as DNA: TGTGCCATCAGTGAGTCGATGGTGACTAGCGACAACAATGAGCAGTTCTTC.

The chain uses TRBV6-6 and TRBJ1-5, with a tentative D call TRBD1 (5 bases). In germline, CDR1 is MNHNY, CDR2 SVGAGI (reference sequence). The CDR3 spans 16 residues. V gave up 7 bases and J gave up 0 bases, with 16 bases separating them. Here the CDR3 reads CASTLRGWPSNQPQHF. CDR3 DNA: TGTGCCAGCACCCTGCGGGGGTGGCCTAGCAATCAGCCCCAGCATTTT.